This T cell receptor (beta chain) was observed in a study of shared clonotypes between healthy human individuals. The naive CD8 population came from CD45RO-negative cells selected for CCR7, without terminally differentiated effector memory CD45RA+ cells. All of the donors resided in Nashville, Tennessee, and each was a Caucasian adult. The V gene's germline CDR1 is SGHVS and CDR2 FQNEAQ. The CDR3 sequence is 16 residues long. Trimming at V came to 0 bases and at J to 4 bases, leaving 6 bases not matched to a gene. Using immunoSEQ multiplex PCR, the repertoire was profiled, and TCRdb retains in-frame clones only, with some absent. The sample has approximately 1.9 million clones; roughly 93% are singletons.

The sample consisted of naive CD8+ T cells from PBMCs. V is TRBV7-8 and J is TRBJ2-7, with 10 bases fitting TRBD1. This sequence originates from a man between 18 and 29 years old in good health. Some clones in this sample may be carry-over from other donors' samples. The CDR3 DNA reads TGTGCCAGCAGCTTAGCGTATCCGGGACAGGGGTACGAGCAGTACTTC. This translates into CASSLAYPGQGYEQYF.